Listed below are T cell receptor beta chains from one sample, sequenced in a study of shared clonotypes between healthy human individuals. Measured with immunoSEQ multiplex PCR; TCRdb has only the in-frame clones, and not every one. The data contain under 1 million clones, nearly 95% of them singletons. Material: naive CD8+ T cells sorted from blood. Source of these receptors: a man aged 25 to 40 in good health. Both conserved end residues are part of each CDR3. A D gene is named only where the DNA matches it firmly. Size values are once, few and many counts, or a class for expanded clones, and some rows have none.

v_call,j_call,cdr3_length,d_call,clone_size,cdr3_nt,cdr3_aa
TRBV28,TRBJ1-4,14,.,.,TGTGCCAGCAGTTTATCAGGGGCTAATGAAAAACTGTTTTTT,CASSLSGANEKLFF
TRBV6-1,TRBJ1-5,14,.,.,TGTGCCAGCAGTGAATATCTTAGCAATCAGCCCCAGCATTTT,CASSEYLSNQPQHF
TRBV7-8,TRBJ2-2,15,.,.,TGTGCCAGCAGCTTCCGCAGGGATAGTACCGGGGAGCTGTTTTTT,CASSFRRDSTGELFF
TRBV7-9,TRBJ2-1,11,.,.,TGTGCCAGCAGCTCCATCAATGAGCAGTTCTTC,CASSSINEQFF
TRBV6-5,TRBJ1-5,13,.,.,TGTGCCAGCAGTTATCAGGGTGGCCAGCCCCAGCATTTT,CASSYQGGQPQHF
TRBV7-9,TRBJ1-2,14,.,.,TGTGCCAGCAGCTTGGCCGGGGGTAAGGACGGCTACACCTTC,CASSLAGGKDGYTF
TRBV5-4,TRBJ2-2,15,.,once,TGTGCCAGCAGCTTGGGCGCGGCTAACACCGGGGAGCTGTTTTTT,CASSLGAANTGELFF
TRBV15,TRBJ1-2,16,.,.,TGTGCCACCAGCAGAGATCCGGGGTTTTTGAGTGATGGCTACACCTTC,CATSRDPGFLSDGYTF
TRBV27,TRBJ2-5,14,.,few,TGTGCCAGCAGTTTATTGGACTCCCAAGAGACCCAGTACTTC,CASSLLDSQETQYF
TRBV4-2,TRBJ2-1,15,TRBD2,.,TGTGCCAGCAGCCTTGGACTAGCGGGTGACAATGAGCAGTTCTTC,CASSLGLAGDNEQFF
TRBV28,TRBJ2-1,16,TRBD1,.,TGTGCCAGCAGTTCCCGACAGGGGAGAACCTACAATGAGCAGTTCTTC,CASSSRQGRTYNEQFF
TRBV9,TRBJ1-1,15,.,.,TGTGCCAGCAGCCGTGTCGGGACACCCGAAGGGGAAGCTTTCTTT,CASSRVGTPEGEAFF
TRBV9,TRBJ2-1,11,.,.,TGTGCCAGCGGTAGATATAATGAGCAGTTCTTC,CASGRYNEQFF
TRBV7-6,TRBJ2-3,16,.,.,TGTGCCAGCAGCTTAGTGGTGGGAGCTAGCACAGATACGCAGTATTTT,CASSLVVGASTDTQYF
TRBV10-2,TRBJ1-5,14,.,.,TGCGCCAGCAGTGAGATTCGGAGCAATCAGCCCCAGCATTTT,CASSEIRSNQPQHF
TRBV27,TRBJ1-1,15,.,.,TGTGCCAGCAAACAACCGGGTATTCGGCGGGTACGAGCTTTCTTT,CASKQPGIRRVRAFF